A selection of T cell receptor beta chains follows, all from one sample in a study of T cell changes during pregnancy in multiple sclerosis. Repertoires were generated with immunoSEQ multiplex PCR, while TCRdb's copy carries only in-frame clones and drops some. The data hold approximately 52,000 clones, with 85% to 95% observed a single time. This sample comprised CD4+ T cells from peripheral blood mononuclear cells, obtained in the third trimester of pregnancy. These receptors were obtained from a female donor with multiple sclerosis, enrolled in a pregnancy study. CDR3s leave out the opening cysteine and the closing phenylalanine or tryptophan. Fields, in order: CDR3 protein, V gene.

ASSLLRGALSDRGPSNQPQH,TRBV27
ASSLLQGAHEQY,TRBV5-1
ASSLRGTSGYEQY,TRBV6-5
ASSPQGWAEKLF,TRBV27
ATSPLQAGSTDTQY,TRBV15
ASTLQGGTDTQY,TRBV5-1
ASRLAGVRSYEQY,TRBV5-1
ASSGTSGEEKLF,TRBV10-2
AIRDLSGPLETQY,TRBV10-3
ASSPRPNRGSGANVLT,TRBV18
ASSVGGSGGAKNIQY,TRBV9
ASSIGTQETQY,TRBV19
ASSSPTLSGRLF,TRBV7-3
ASSQDSRRWNTEAF,TRBV14
ASSLSGTGVVNEQY,TRBV11-3
ASHVARVRAAGSGNTIY,TRBV2
AISAGATNEKLF,TRBV10-3
ASSRPPRSRAGGLRYQETQY,TRBV4-2
ASARGPVRELF,TRBV19
ASSVQTGTDTQY,TRBV9
SVEAQGSYEQY,TRBV29-1
ASSLAGTGIEQY,TRBV5-1
ASSYAQSGDTQY,TRBV6-6
ASSFGGQAIYEQY,TRBV5-1
ASSRNGQQTIYEQY,TRBV27
ASSLWGTSGSYEQY,TRBV28
SAKRERTDTQY,TRBV29-1
ASSYSAGKETQY,TRBV6-5
ASSAGFRNSPLH,TRBV2